A single sample is the source of the 23 T cell receptor beta chains below, sequenced in a study of blood T cell repertoires in COVID-19. Generated by immunoSEQ multiplex PCR, the TCRdb table keeps only in-frame clones and is missing some. The sample shows 200,000 to 250,000 clones, 90% of them seen only once. The sequencing input was peripheral blood. These receptors were taken from a man aged 30-40 years with COVID-19, enrolled during active disease.

The V gene is TRBV2, the J gene TRBJ2-1, with TRBD2 identical over 11 bases. CDR3 length: 17 amino acids. After removal of 6 bases from V and 2 bases from J, the junction contained 9 bases not matched to a gene. CDR1 is SNHLY and CDR2 is FYNNEI in the germline V gene. The CDR3 spells CASRLGLSGGAYNEQFF. In nucleotides, the CDR3 is TGTGCCAGCAGGTTGGGCCTTAGCGGGGGGGCCTACAATGAGCAGTTCTTC.

The rearrangement joins TRBV5-4 to TRBJ2-7; 15 bases line up with TRBD2. Germline V gene data show CDR1 as SGHNT and CDR2 as YYREEE (reference sequence). The CDR3 runs 17 residues. Trimming removed 4 bases from V and 0 bases from J; junction bases left unmatched: 5. CDR3 in DNA: TGTGCCAGCAGCCGGACTAGCGGGGGGGATAGCTCCTACGAGCAGTACTTC. The encoded protein is CASSRTSGGDSSYEQYF.

V and J are TRBV19 and TRBJ2-5, with 14 positions matching TRBD2. CDR3 length: 14 residues. CDR1 is LNHDA, CDR2 SQIVND, per germline (reference sequence). V dropped 10 bases and J dropped 3; count of bases not matched to a gene: 4. The CDR3 nucleotides are TGTGCCACTCGGACTAGCGGGGGGAAAGAGACCCAGTACTTC. It encodes CATRTSGGKETQYF.

The CDR3 sequence is CASSFGTGDGYTF. CDR3 sequence (DNA): TGTGCCAGTAGTTTCGGGACAGGGGATGGCTACACCTTC. The chain employs TRBV19 and TRBJ1-2, with 10 bases identical to TRBD1. The CDR3 contains 13 residues. Germline CDR1 reads LNHDA; CDR2 reads SQIVND (reference sequence). Losses at the gene ends were 5 bases for V and 6 bases for J; bases not matched to a gene: 3.

The V gene is TRBV18, the J gene TRBJ1-6; D perhaps matches TRBD1 (5 bases). Deletions cut 6 bases from V and 7 bases from J, with 13 bases between. The V gene's germline CDR1 is KGHSH and CDR2 LQKENI. The CDR3 length is 14 residues. The DNA of the CDR3 is TGTGCCAGCTCCTTTGAAGGGGAAAATTCACCCCTCCACTTT. It is translated as CASSFEGENSPLHF.

This sequence joins TRBV19 and TRBJ2-7; 8 nucleotides line up with TRBD1. Per germline, CDR1 LNHDA and CDR2 SQIVND (reference sequence). After removal of 6 bases from V and 2 bases from J, the junction contained 3 bases not matched to a gene. CDR3 size: 13 residues. CDR3 protein: CASRDRAAYEQYF. The CDR3 region has the DNA TGTGCCAGTAGGGACAGGGCTGCCTACGAGCAGTACTTC.

The V and J genes are TRBV24-1 and TRBJ2-1; maybe TRBD2 (10 bases). Germline V gene sequence: CDR1 KGHDR, CDR2 SFDVKD. Between the trimmed V and J ends, which lost 3 bases and 3 bases, there was a span of 29 bases. The CDR3 consists of 21 residues. CDR3 protein: CATSDAAVGQGSSGGYNEQFF. CDR3 DNA sequence: TGTGCCACCAGTGATGCCGCCGTGGGACAGGGTTCTAGCGGGGGCTACAATGAGCAGTTCTTC.

The CDR3 DNA reads as TGTGCCAGCAGCCGGGTTACTAACTATGGCTACACCTTC. Translating it yields CASSRVTNYGYTF. This rearrangement joins TRBV5-6 to TRBJ1-2; D is unclear. The CDR3 is 13 residues long. Germline CDR1 is SGHDT and CDR2 is YYEEEE. The V gene lost 4 bases and the J gene lost 0 bases, with 7 bases spanning the gap.

The chain links TRBV10-3 to TRBJ2-1; 11 bases align to TRBD2. With 5 bases clipped from V and 5 bases from J, the junction kept 5 bases outside the gene matches. The CDR3 is 15 residues long. Germline loops: CDR1 ENHRY, CDR2 SYGVKD. The CDR3 coding sequence is TGTGCCATCAGTAACTCGGGACTAGCGGACAATGAGCAGTTCTTC. Residues: CAISNSGLADNEQFF.

The gene calls are TRBV6-5 and TRBJ2-3; 8 positions agree with TRBD1. Germline V gene lookup returns CDR1 MNHEY and CDR2 SVGAGI. The CDR3 loop spans 14 amino acids. Trimming took 5 bases from V and 3 from J; bases not matched to a gene: 4. The DNA of the CDR3 is TGTGCCAGCAGTCGGACAGGGAGAACAGATACGCAGTATTTT. Translated, it gives CASSRTGRTDTQYF.

V usage is TRBV6-5 and J usage is TRBJ1-2; 11 bases fit TRBD1. This CDR3 region has 15 residues. V lost 5 bases, J lost 3 bases, and 5 bases stayed unmatched. Germline lookup yields CDR1 MNHEY and CDR2 SVGAGI. The CDR3 region has the DNA TGTGCCAGCAGTAGGACAGGGGGCTGGGACTATGGCTACACCTTC. Amino acids: CASSRTGGWDYGYTF.

This CDR3 is CASGLDGNNEQFF. The DNA of the CDR3 is TGTGCTAGTGGTTTGGACGGGAACAATGAGCAGTTCTTC. The gene calls are TRBV12-5 and TRBJ2-1; a weak D match, TRBD2 (5 bases). V was clipped by 1 base and J by 5 bases, with 6 bases between them. This CDR3 is 13 amino acids long. Per germline, CDR1 LGHNT and CDR2 FRNRAP.

This rearrangement joins TRBV7-2 to TRBJ2-5; a weak D match, TRBD2 (5 bases). Germline values: CDR1 SGHTA, CDR2 FQGNSA. Trimming pared 7 bases from V and 5 bases from J, leaving 20 bases between. CDR3 size: 15 residues. CDR3 coding DNA: TGTGCCAGCACCCCGTCAAGCGAGGGCTGGGAGACCCAGTACTTC. Translating it yields CASTPSSEGWETQYF.

This chain connects TRBV7-9 to TRBJ1-1, with D perhaps matching TRBD1 (6 bases). The germline gives CDR1 SEHNR, CDR2 FQNEAQ (reference sequence). The CDR3 extends over 18 amino acids. V lost 6 bases to trimming and J lost 0 bases, with 23 bases between them. CDR3 nucleotides: TGTGCCAGCAGGTTGGAGGGGGATCCAAAACTAATGAACACTGAAGCTTTCTTT. Amino acid sequence: CASRLEGDPKLMNTEAFF.

The V and J genes are TRBV7-2 and TRBJ2-7; perhaps TRBD2 as D (5 bases). The CDR3 covers 15 residues. V lost 1 base, J lost 0 bases, and 10 bases lay in between. Germline V gene sequence: CDR1 SGHTA, CDR2 FQGNSA. CDR3 DNA sequence: TGTGCCAGCAGCTTAGGCGGGTCCACCTCCTACGAGCAGTACTTC. Translating gives CASSLGGSTSYEQYF.

The chain couples TRBV6-2 or TRBV6-3 to TRBJ2-6; 12 bases map to TRBD1. Germline CDR1 reads MNHEY; CDR2 reads SVGEGT. The CDR3 contains 18 residues. V was pared by 2 bases and J by 2 bases, with 4 bases of the junction left unmatched. The CDR3 protein is CASSYGGTGGTGANVLTF. CDR3 coding DNA: TGTGCCAGCAGTTACGGAGGGACAGGGGGCACTGGGGCCAACGTCCTGACTTTC.

The chain joins TRBV7-2 to TRBJ1-6; D is possibly TRBD1 (5 bases). Trimming removed 5 bases from V and 9 bases from J, with 17 bases in between. Germline values: CDR1 SGHTA, CDR2 FQGNSA. The length of the CDR3 is 15 residues. The CDR3 reads CASSPGGGRSSPLHF. DNA of the CDR3: TGTGCCAGCAGCCCTGGGGGGGGGAGAAGTTCACCCCTCCACTTT.

The chain uses TRBV6-6 and TRBJ1-1; 7 nucleotides align to TRBD1. The CDR3 loop spans 13 amino acids. The V gene end was trimmed by 5 bases and the J gene end by 4 bases; junction bases not matched to a gene: 4. Looked up from germline, CDR1 is MNHNY and CDR2 is SVGAGI (reference sequence). CDR3 loop: CASSRGTATEAFF. As DNA, the CDR3 is TGTGCCAGCAGTCGCGGGACAGCCACTGAAGCTTTCTTT.

Written as DNA, the CDR3 is TGTGCCAGCAGTTGGAGCGCTGAAGCTTTCTTT. Amino acids: CASSWSAEAFF. The rearrangement links TRBV12-3 or TRBV12-4 to TRBJ1-1; no reliable D call. V was cut by 4 bases and J by 6 bases, with 6 bases left in between. CDR3 length: 11 residues.

This clone has a single count. The chain couples TRBV7-7 to TRBJ2-5; 7 bases are a match to TRBD1. CDR1 and CDR2 (germline): SSHAT, FNYEAQ (reference sequence). This CDR3 has 13 amino acids. The V gene end was trimmed by 5 bases and the J gene end by 5 bases; junction bases not matched to a gene: 5. CDR3 loop: CASSKTGWETQYF. The CDR3 DNA is TGTGCCAGCAGCAAGACAGGGTGGGAGACCCAGTACTTC.

In DNA form, the CDR3 reads TGTGCCAGCAGCTTAACGCAGGTGTACGAGCAGTACTTC. Translated: CASSLTQVYEQYF. This chain uses TRBV7-6 with TRBJ2-7; D uncertain. The CDR3 spans 13 residues. V was trimmed by 2 bases and J by 4 bases, leaving 9 bases between them. Germline V gene sequence: CDR1 SGHVS, CDR2 FNYEAQ.

The rearrangement uses TRBV12-3 or TRBV12-4 and TRBJ1-2; D might be TRBD1 (5 bases). V was trimmed by 5 bases and J by 8 bases, leaving 15 bases between them. CDR3 length: 13 amino acids. CDR3 in DNA: TGTGCCAGCAGTGCGAACCGCAGGGTAGGCTACACCTTC. This codes for CASSANRRVGYTF.

The V and J genes are TRBV9 and TRBJ2-3; 9 bases line up with TRBD2. V lost 0 bases and J lost 6; bases outside the gene matches: 8. This CDR3 region has 16 residues. The germline V gene encodes CDR1 SGDLS and CDR2 YYNGEE. The CDR3 region is CASSVDGGGAADTQYF. The CDR3 region has the DNA TGTGCCAGCAGCGTAGATGGCGGGGGGGCCGCGGATACGCAGTATTTT.